This T cell receptor (beta chain) was retrieved from a study of graft-versus-host responses after intestinal transplantation. Study-level results: Early after transplant, HvG clones declined as circulating GvH clones peaked.

TCRdb's table, derived via immunoSEQ multiplex PCR, lists solely in-frame clones and lacks some. The sample includes around 110,000 clones, about nine tenths seen only once; the top ten take about 0.18%. CDR1 is SGDLS and CDR2 is YYNGEE in the germline V gene. The CDR3 runs to 14 residues. The V gene lost 3 bases and the J gene lost 2 bases, with 9 bases spanning the gap. Remarks on this clone: Its antigen is as yet unknown.

Sample: unstimulated CD4+ T cells sorted from spleen or lymph node cells, taken before intestinal transplant. This receptor was identified in a human donor who received an intestinal transplant. The V and J genes are TRBV9 and TRBJ1-3; a weak D match, TRBD1 (6 bases). The CDR3 region has the DNA TGTGCCAGCAGCGCGCAGGGGACTGGAAACACCATATATTTT. Amino acids: CASSAQGTGNTIYF.